This T cell receptor beta chain was documented in a study of monozygotic twins with inflammatory bowel disease. The study's findings and limits: For repertoire similarity, concordant twins did not differ from discordant twins, possibly because power was limited.

UMIs that included a 6-nucleotide sample barcode were added by template switching, which took place during cDNA synthesis. For each CDR3 protein, TCRdb gives one entry from its re-call of the 5' RACE reads, without DNA. Recorded for this sample: about 300,000 distinct CDR3 sequences. This CDR3 is 13 amino acids long. Germline-derived CDR1 and CDR2 are LGHDT and YNNKEL (reference sequence). A remark on this clonotype: Antigen: not known.

Every donor provided one blood sample measuring approximately 2.5 ml. The template was total RNA from whole blood, with no T cell sorting. The sequenced sample was blood. The chain recombines TRBV3-1 with TRBJ2-5. This TCR came from a human donor with ulcerative colitis or Crohn's disease, or a healthy co-twin of an affected twin (not recorded which). The chain's CDR3 is CASSQESWETQYF.